These 18 T cell receptor beta chains were sequenced from one sample in a study of cytomegalovirus exposure and HLA in healthy donors (TCRdb year 2017). The library was built by means of the immunoSEQ multiplex PCR assay. A mixture of 60 forward primers for TCR Vbeta segments and 13 reverse primers for TCR Jbeta segments was used in the multiplex PCR. TCRdb retrieved this table from immuneACCESS and kept in-frame rearrangements only. Not all clones are present; in checked studies, unresolved V genes account for under half, and no reason is known for the remainder. In this sample's table one finds 100,000 to 150,000 clones. The ten top clones hold around 1.5% of the sample. Sample: PBMCs. These receptors were collected from a woman in her thirties or forties in good health and CMV-seronegative.

The chain couples TRBV5-4 to TRBJ2-5, with TRBD2 matching 10 bases. V shed 3 bases and J 1 base; nucleotides not matched to a gene: 6. This CDR3 has 16 amino acids. Germline loops: CDR1 SGHNT, CDR2 YYREEE (reference sequence). This CDR3 reads CASSSLAGARQETQYF. The CDR3 bases are TGTGCCAGCAGCTCCCTAGCGGGGGCCCGCCAAGAGACCCAGTACTTC. Full variable domain (rest looked up from reference TRBV5-4 and TRBJ2-5): ETGVTQSPTHLIKTRGQQVTLRCSSQSGHNTVSWYQQALGQGPQFIFQYYREEENGRGNFPPRFSGLQFPNYSSELNVNALELDDSALYLCASSSLAGARQETQYFGPGTRLLVL.

The chain recombines TRBV19 with TRBJ1-4; unclear D gene. Germline CDR1 reads LNHDA; CDR2 reads SQIVND (reference sequence). Trimming stripped 4 bases from V and 0 bases from J, with 9 bases between. This CDR3 contains 15 residues. The CDR3 DNA follows: TGTGCCAGTAGTAGTCCAGATGCAACTAATGAAAAACTGTTTTTT. Protein product: CASSSPDATNEKLFF.

This chain joins TRBV5-1 and TRBJ2-5, with 8 nucleotides matching TRBD2. The CDR3 runs 14 residues. CDR1 is SGHRS, CDR2 YFSETQ, per germline. The J segment lost 10 bases and the V segment lost 0 bases, leaving 8 bases of the junction unmatched. CDR3 sequence reads: CASSLDASGGDQYF. CDR3 nucleotide sequence: TGCGCCAGCAGCTTGGACGCCTCCGGGGGGGACCAGTACTTC.

In regard to this clone: Relative to the germline gene, one junction end is altered; a read error may explain this. The DNA for the CDR3 is TGTGCCAGCAGCTTATCAGACAGGGTCCACTATGGCTACACCTTC. The encoded protein is CASSLSDRVHYGYTF. This chain joins TRBV28 and TRBJ1-2; 7 nucleotides line up with TRBD1. The germline CDR1 and CDR2 sequences are MDHEN and SYDVKM. CDR3 length: 15 residues.

This chain joins TRBV18 and TRBJ1-1; D may be TRBD1 (6 bases). Germline assignment: CDR1 KGHSH and CDR2 LQKENI. Trimming stripped 6 bases from V and 5 bases from J, with 10 bases between. The CDR3 is 12 residues long. The CDR3 here is CASSQQGTEAFF. CDR3 nucleotides: TGTGCCAGCTCGCAGCAGGGGACTGAAGCTTTCTTT. The variable domain in full, completed from reference TRBV18 and TRBJ1-1, reads NAGVMQNPRHLVRRRGQEARLRCSPMKGHSHVYWYRQLPEEGLKFMVYLQKENIIDESGMPKERFSAEFPKEGPSILRIQQVVRGDSAAYFCASSQQGTEAFFGQGTRLTVV.

The CDR3 loop reads CASRGTGSNYGYTF. The DNA for the CDR3 is TGTGCCAGCAGGGGAACAGGGTCTAACTATGGCTACACCTTC. The V call is TRBV27, the J call TRBJ1-2; perhaps TRBD1 as D (6 bases). The V end lost 6 bases, the J end lost 0 bases, and 11 bases lay between the germline ends. The CDR3 is made up of 14 amino acids. The V gene's germline CDR1 is MNHEY and CDR2 SMNVEV (reference sequence).

The chain has TRBV19 and TRBJ2-3; 10 nucleotides line up with TRBD2. Germline V CDR1 and CDR2: LNHDA, SQIVND (reference sequence). CDR3 size: 15 residues. Germline trimming cut 7 bases from V and 4 bases from J; bases unmatched to any gene: 8. CDR3 region: CASTGSSGGADTQYF. In DNA, the CDR3 is TGTGCCAGTACAGGGTCTAGCGGGGGCGCAGATACGCAGTATTTT.

The chain combines TRBV19 with TRBJ1-1, with 10 bases lining up with TRBD1. V was pared by 9 bases and J by 0 bases, with 10 bases of the junction left unmatched. Germline V lookup: CDR1 LNHDA, CDR2 SQIVND (reference sequence). The CDR3 extends over 16 amino acids. CDR3 sequence reads: CASKRDRGFMNTEAFF. The CDR3 nucleotides read TGTGCCAGCAAGAGGGACAGGGGCTTCATGAACACTGAAGCTTTCTTT.

The rearrangement links TRBV7-3 to TRBJ1-5; 11 bases align to TRBD1. CDR3 length: 16 amino acids. CDR1 SGHTA and CDR2 FQGTGA come from the germline V gene. V gave up 7 bases and J gave up 4 bases; unmatched junction bases: 9. The CDR3 protein is CASNDPRDRGNQPQHF. The CDR3 region has the DNA TGTGCCAGCAATGATCCCCGGGACAGGGGGAATCAGCCCCAGCATTTT.

The V gene is TRBV7-2, the J gene TRBJ1-1, with a weak D call TRBD1 (6 bases). The CDR3 contains 16 residues. The V gene lost 6 bases and the J gene lost 0 bases, with 17 bases spanning the gap. CDR1 and CDR2 from the germline V gene are SGHTA and FQGNSA. CDR3 DNA sequence: TGTGCCAGCAGGATGATAGGGGGATCCATGAACACTGAAGCTTTCTTT. Its translation: CASRMIGGSMNTEAFF.

The J gene is TRBJ2-7, the V gene TRBV5-6; no definite D call. The germline CDR1 and CDR2 sequences are SGHDT and YYEEEE. Trimming took off 0 bases at V and 2 bases at J, with 21 bases between the two ends. The CDR3 covers 18 residues. CDR3 DNA sequence: TGTGCCAGCAGCTTGGTTCTATTGAGACTGAATAGAACCTACGAGCAGTACTTC. It translates to CASSLVLLRLNRTYEQYF.

This chain links TRBV9 with TRBJ1-1, with D perhaps TRBD1 (5 bases). Trimming removed 4 bases at V and 4 bases at J, with 14 bases between. CDR3 length: 14 residues. Germline V gives CDR1 SGDLS, CDR2 YYNGEE. CDR3: CASSPSGDGTEAFF. The CDR3 coding sequence is TGTGCCAGCAGCCCCTCGGGGGACGGCACTGAAGCTTTCTTT. Full variable domain (rest looked up from reference TRBV9 and TRBJ1-1): DSGVTQTPKHLITATGQRVTLRCSPRSGDLSVYWYQQSLDQGLQFLIQYYNGEERAKGNILERFSAQQFPDLHSELNLSSLELGDSALYFCASSPSGDGTEAFFGQGTRLTVV.

This chain joins TRBV27 and TRBJ2-5; D possibly corresponds to TRBD2 (5 bases). Deletions cut 3 bases from V and 4 bases from J, with 12 bases between. CDR3 length: 14 amino acids. Germline V gene data show CDR1 as MNHEY and CDR2 as SMNVEV (reference sequence). In nucleotides, the CDR3 is TGTGCCAGCAGTTTCACGGGAATGGGAGAGACCCAGTACTTC. Translation gives CASSFTGMGETQYF.

The chain recombines TRBV5-6 with TRBJ2-5; TRBD2 aligns across 10 bases. CDR1 SGHDT and CDR2 YYEEEE come from the germline V gene. V shed 3 bases, J shed 2 bases, and the junction held 13 bases outside the gene matches. The CDR3 spans 18 residues. CDR3 nucleotide sequence: TGTGCCAGCAGCTCGTGGCGGTTAGCGGGGGGACTACAAGAGACCCAGTACTTC. This codes for CASSSWRLAGGLQETQYF.

The rearrangement joins TRBV29-1 to TRBJ1-4, with 8 bases fitting TRBD1. The ends lost 7 bases at V and 8 bases at J; junction bases unmatched: 9. Per the germline V gene, CDR1 is SQVTM and CDR2 is ANQGSEA. The CDR3 consists of 13 residues. The CDR3 loop reads CSGQTGEHEKLFF. The CDR3 DNA sequence: TGCAGCGGGCAGACAGGGGAACACGAAAAACTGTTTTTT. The full variable domain, in which reference TRBV29-1 and TRBJ1-4 provide the parts outside the CDR3, is SAVISQKPSRDICQRGTSLTIQCQVDSQVTMMFWYRQQPGQSLTLIATANQGSEATYESGFVIDKFPISRPNLTFSTLTVSNMSPEDSSIYLCSGQTGEHEKLFFGSGTQLSVL.

The genes are TRBV5-6 and TRBJ2-2; D is unclear. V lost 4 bases and J lost 3, with 4 bases in between. The CDR3 sequence is 12 residues long. Germline CDR1 reads SGHDT; CDR2 reads YYEEEE. CDR3 residues: CASSTYTGELFF. DNA for the CDR3: TGTGCCAGCAGCACTTACACCGGGGAGCTGTTTTTT. Combining the CDR3 with reference TRBV5-6 and TRBJ2-2 gives the whole variable domain DAGVTQSPTHLIKTRGQQVTLRCSPKSGHDTVSWYQQALGQGPQFIFQYYEEEERQRGNFPDRFSGHQFPNYSSELNVNALLLGDSALYLCASSTYTGELFFGEGSRLTVL.

The chain joins TRBV7-8 to TRBJ1-4; tentative D call: TRBD1 (6 bases). V was shortened by 0 bases and J by 3 bases, with 14 bases between the two germline ends. This CDR3 is built from 17 residues. Germline V lookup: CDR1 SGHVS, CDR2 FQNEAQ. CDR3 sequence (DNA): TGTGCCAGCAGCTTAGCGCGTTTTTCAGGGGCTAATGAAAAACTGTTTTTT. Translated, it gives CASSLARFSGANEKLFF.

The genes are TRBV11-3 and TRBJ1-1, with TRBD1 matching 10 bases. Germline CDR1 and CDR2: SGHNT and YENEEA. V lost 5 bases and J lost 4; bases outside the gene matches: 4. The CDR3 extends over 14 amino acids. The chain's CDR3 is CASSRQGAVTEAFF. The CDR3 DNA is TGTGCCAGCAGCCGACAGGGGGCCGTCACTGAAGCTTTCTTT. The whole variable domain, filled in from reference TRBV11-3 and TRBJ1-1, reads EAGVVQSPRYKIIEKKQPVAFWCNPISGHNTLYWYLQNLGQGPELLIRYENEEAVDDSQLPKDRFSAERLKGVDSTLKIQPAELGDSAVYLCASSRQGAVTEAFFGQGTRLTVV.